These 25 T cell receptor beta chains were all obtained from the same sample, sequenced in a study of T cells after yellow fever vaccination. TCRdb ran MiXCR on the 5' RACE reads and lists one entry per CDR3 protein. The sample holds some 120,000 distinct CDR3 sequences; around 7.7% are singletons and the top ten take approximately 2.7%. The sequencing here drew on CD4+ T cells sorted from PBMCs, taken 10 to 11 days after the first yellow fever vaccination. The receptors were gathered from a man between 18 and 35 years old who received the YFV17D yellow fever vaccine.

This clonotype was counted at least ten times. The rearrangement uses TRBV12-3 or TRBV12-4 and TRBJ1-4; a weak D match, TRBD1 (6 bases). V lost 7 bases to trimming and J lost 5 bases, with 17 bases between them. The CDR3 loop spans 15 amino acids. In DNA, the CDR3 is TGTGCCAGCAACACGCGGGGGGGGGCGAATGAAAAACTGTTTTTT. Its translation: CASNTRGGANEKLFF.

This clonotype came up many times. The chain employs TRBV7-2 and TRBJ2-1, with 7 bases identical to TRBD2. V lost 1 base and J lost 8; bases outside the gene matches: 5. This CDR3 region has 14 residues. Germline V gives CDR1 SGHTA, CDR2 FQGNSA. The CDR3 loop is CASSLVAGSDEQFF. In nucleotides, the CDR3 is TGTGCCAGCAGCTTAGTAGCGGGTTCGGATGAGCAGTTCTTC.

This clonotype was recorded at least ten times. This rearrangement joins TRBV20-1 to TRBJ1-2; D is undetermined. The V gene lost 7 bases and the J gene lost 5 bases, with 20 bases spanning the gap. The CDR3 extends over 14 amino acids. The germline CDR1 and CDR2 sequences are DFQATT and SNEGSKA (reference sequence). CDR3 residues: CSDYAPLSQYGYTF. CDR3 nucleotides: TGCAGTGATTACGCCCCGCTCAGTCAATATGGCTACACCTTC.

This clonotype was observed a few times. This chain links TRBV7-2 with TRBJ1-1, with 7 bases fitting TRBD1. CDR1 SGHTA and CDR2 FQGNSA come from the germline V gene. This CDR3 has 16 residues. With V trimmed by 1 base and J by 10 bases, 15 bases remained unmatched. CDR3 in amino acids: CASSLGIPVDRAGAFF. The CDR3 bases are TGTGCCAGCAGCTTAGGTATCCCTGTAGACAGGGCGGGAGCTTTCTTT. The whole variable domain, remainder taken from reference TRBV7-2 and TRBJ1-1, is GAGVSQSPSNKVTEKGKDVELRCDPISGHTALYWYRQSLGQGLEFLIYFQGNSAPDKSGLPSDRFSAERTGGSVSTLTIQRTQQEDSAVYLCASSLGIPVDRAGAFFGQGTRLTVV.

This clonotype was recorded at least ten times. V is TRBV12-3 or TRBV12-4 and J is TRBJ2-1, with 7 bases identical to TRBD2. The CDR3 contains 13 residues. V was clipped by 3 bases and J by 9 bases; unmatched bases: 5. DNA for the CDR3: TGTGCCAGCAGTTTGGGACTAAAGGGTGAGCAGTTCTTC. The encoded protein is CASSLGLKGEQFF.

This clonotype was seen ten or more times. This rearrangement joins TRBV10-3 to TRBJ2-2, with D unclear. Germline V gene sequence: CDR1 ENHRY, CDR2 SYGVKD. Trimming removed 7 bases at V and 8 bases at J, with 8 bases between. The CDR3 is 11 amino acids. CDR3 nucleotide sequence: TGTGCCATCAAAGGGCCAGGGGAGCTGTTTTTT. It encodes CAIKGPGELFF.

There are many counts of this clonotype. The chain uses TRBV5-1 and TRBJ2-7; the D gene is possibly TRBD2 (6 bases). Trimming removed 2 bases at V and 0 bases at J, with 12 bases between. The CDR3 runs 15 residues. Germline V CDR1 and CDR2: SGHRS, YFSETQ. CDR3 sequence: CASSFVAGSSYEQYF. Here the CDR3 DNA reads TGCGCCAGCAGCTTTGTGGCGGGGAGCTCCTACGAGCAGTACTTC.

This clonotype was observed at least ten times. This rearrangement joins TRBV7-2 to TRBJ2-1; maybe TRBD1 (5 bases). Trimming removed 1 base from V and 8 bases from J, with 9 bases in between. The CDR3 extends over 13 amino acids. Germline CDR1 reads SGHTA; CDR2 reads FQGNSA. This CDR3 is CASSLVGVYEQFF. In DNA form, the CDR3 reads TGTGCCAGCAGCTTAGTAGGGGTATATGAGCAGTTCTTC.

A note on this clonotype: With a much larger clone just one base away, this may be a read error. The V and J genes are TRBV29-1 and TRBJ2-1; D call uncertain. Per germline, CDR1 SQVTM and CDR2 ANQGSEA. The CDR3 covers 11 residues. Trimming took off 4 bases at V and 7 bases at J, with 8 bases between the two ends. In DNA, the CDR3 is TGCAGCGTTGTGGAGAAGAATGAGCAGTTCTTC. This codes for CSVVEKNEQFF.

As regards this clonotype: This may stem from a read error, because a much larger clone lies one nucleotide away. This chain links TRBV9 with TRBJ1-2, with 9 positions matching TRBD1. V lost 0 bases and J lost 5; bases outside the gene matches: 5. Germline CDR1 and CDR2: SGDLS and YYNGEE. The CDR3 covers 15 residues. CDR3 DNA sequence: TGTGCCAGCAGCGTAGGGGACAGGGAGGAATATGGCTACACCTTC. It encodes CASSVGDREEYGYTF.

This clonotype was seen a few times. In DNA form, the CDR3 reads TGTGCCAGCAGCCAAGATTGGTCGGGGGCAGTTGGCTACACCTTC. Translated: CASSQDWSGAVGYTF. The V and J genes are TRBV4-2 and TRBJ1-2; D might be TRBD1 (6 bases). Germline V CDR1 and CDR2: LGHNA, YNFKEQ. This CDR3 comprises 15 residues. V lost 0 bases to trimming and J lost 7 bases, with 15 bases between them.

In its sample, this clonotype was seen many times. The rearrangement joins TRBV4-2 to TRBJ2-1, with D hard to call. Per germline, CDR1 LGHNA and CDR2 YNFKEQ. V was pared by 0 bases and J by 13 bases, with 10 bases between. The CDR3 has 12 residues. The CDR3 region is CASSQDGSRQFF. The CDR3 coding sequence is TGTGCCAGCAGCCAAGATGGCTCCCGCCAGTTCTTC.

As concerns this clonotype: This may be a read error: a much more frequent sequence differs by one nucleotide. The chain links TRBV3-1 to TRBJ2-7; possibly TRBD1 or TRBD2 for D (5 bases each). The CDR3 sequence is 16 residues long. Trimming pared 0 bases from V and 0 bases from J, leaving 12 bases between. From germline, CDR1 is LGHDT and CDR2 YNNKEL (reference sequence). The CDR3 here is CASSQDEEGCSYEQYV. CDR3 coding DNA: TGTGCCAGCAGCCAAGATGAAGAGGGGTGCTCCTACGAGCAGTACGTC.

This clonotype was counted many times. The chain employs TRBV28 and TRBJ2-1, with 9 bases fitting TRBD2. J lost 12 bases, V lost 3 bases, and 9 bases had no gene match. Looked up from germline, CDR1 is MDHEN and CDR2 is SYDVKM. The CDR3 totals 14 residues. The CDR3 sequence is CASSFPAGGGAQFF. The CDR3 region has the DNA TGTGCCAGCAGTTTCCCAGCGGGGGGAGGGGCGCAGTTCTTC.

This clonotype was observed at least ten times. The rearrangement joins TRBV5-5 to TRBJ2-7; tentatively, D is TRBD1 (6 bases). Germline-derived CDR1 and CDR2 are SGHKS and YYEKEE (reference sequence). V lost 1 base and J lost 2, with 13 bases in between. The CDR3 has 15 amino acids. The CDR3 DNA follows: TGTGCCAGCAGCTTGCCAGCAGGGGCTACCTACGAGCAGTACTTC. It codes for CASSLPAGATYEQYF.

This clonotype was seen many times. The rearrangement links TRBV15 to TRBJ1-2; 7 nucleotides agree with TRBD1. CDR1 and CDR2 (germline): LNHNV, YYDKDF (reference sequence). The CDR3 has 14 amino acids. V dropped 0 bases and J dropped 4; count of bases not matched to a gene: 2. The CDR3 coding sequence is TGTGCCACCAGCAGAGAGGCAGGGGGCTATGGCTACACCTTC. It yields the protein CATSREAGGYGYTF. The full variable domain, rest sourced from reference TRBV15 and TRBJ1-2, is DAMVIQNPRYQVTQFGKPVTLSCSQTLNHNVMYWYQQKSSQAPKLLFHYYDKDFNNEADTPDNFQSRRPNTSFCFLDIRSPGLGDTAMYLCATSREAGGYGYTFGSGTRLTVV.

The table lists this clonotype with many counts. The chain couples TRBV10-1 to TRBJ2-1; the match to TRBD2 covers 7 bases. CDR1 WNHNN and CDR2 SYGVQD come from the germline V gene (reference sequence). V shed 0 bases, J shed 8 bases, and the junction held 4 bases outside the gene matches. This CDR3 is built from 14 residues. As DNA, the CDR3 is TGCGCCAGCAGTGAGTCAGTGGCGGGGGATGAGCAGTTCTTC. Translated: CASSESVAGDEQFF.

This clonotype has ten or more counts. The V and J genes are TRBV29-1 and TRBJ2-5, with a tentative D call TRBD2 (5 bases). The CDR3 has 11 residues. V lost 7 bases, J lost 5 bases, and 11 bases lay in between. Germline-derived CDR1 and CDR2 are SQVTM and ANQGSEA. CDR3 protein: CSAGWTETQYF. In DNA form, the CDR3 reads TGCAGCGCGGGGTGGACGGAGACCCAGTACTTC.

On this clonotype: Sequence at one end of the junction differs from germline and may be a read error. The rearrangement uses TRBV11-2 and TRBJ2-1; 10 positions agree with TRBD2. CDR3 size: 15 residues. Germline V gene lookup returns CDR1 SGHAT and CDR2 FQNNGV. Here the CDR3 reads CATSAGTSAYNEQFF. DNA of the CDR3: TGTGCCACCAGCGCCGGGACTAGCGCCTACAATGAGCAGTTCTTC.

This clonotype was picked up a small number of times. V and J are TRBV7-2 and TRBJ2-7, with TRBD2 matching over 8 bases. Germline CDR1 is SGHTA and CDR2 is FQGNSA. The CDR3 extends over 15 amino acids. The trim removed 1 base at V and 5 bases at J, leaving 7 bases unmatched. In nucleotides, the CDR3 is TGTGCCAGCAGCTTAGTAACGGGGGGGCCCCACGAGCAGTACTTC. Amino acids: CASSLVTGGPHEQYF.

In its sample, this clonotype was seen many times. The chain is built from TRBV7-9 and TRBJ2-5; 7 bases agree with TRBD1. The germline V gene has CDR1 SEHNR and CDR2 FQNEAQ (reference sequence). CDR3 length equals 15 residues. V lost 1 base, J lost 2 bases, and 4 bases stayed unmatched. Here the CDR3 DNA reads TGTGCCAGCAGCTTAGGGGGGACAGTTCAAGAGACCCAGTACTTC. Protein: CASSLGGTVQETQYF. The whole variable domain, remainder taken from reference TRBV7-9 and TRBJ2-5, is DTGVSQNPRHKITKRGQNVTFRCDPISEHNRLYWYRQTLGQGPEFLTYFQNEAQLEKSRLLSDRFSAERPKGSFSTLEIQRTEQGDSAMYLCASSLGGTVQETQYFGPGTRLLVL.

A note on this clonotype: This sequence may be a read error, since a much larger clone differs from it by one base. V and J are TRBV6-1 and TRBJ2-3; tentative D call: TRBD1 (6 bases). Germline CDR1 MNHNS, CDR2 SASEGT. This CDR3 spans 13 amino acids. The DNA for the CDR3 is TGTGACAGCAGTCGAAACAGGGAAGATACGCAGTATTTT. It specifies CDSSRNREDTQYF.

This clonotype appeared many times. The chain links TRBV20-1 to TRBJ1-1; weak D call: TRBD1 (6 bases). The CDR3 has 15 residues. Germline V gives CDR1 DFQATT, CDR2 SNEGSKA (reference sequence). V gave up 4 bases and J gave up 4 bases, with 19 bases separating them. The CDR3 coding sequence is TGCAGTGCTAATACGCCCGGGGGGGCAGGCACTGAAGCTTTCTTT. It codes for CSANTPGGAGTEAFF.

At least ten counts were recorded for this clonotype. The chain uses TRBV29-1 and TRBJ2-2; D unresolved. This CDR3 has 12 residues. Trimming took 0 bases from V and 7 from J, leaving 6 bases between them. Germline loops: CDR1 SQVTM, CDR2 ANQGSEA. CDR3 coding DNA: TGCAGCGTTGAAGATCGGGTCGGGGAGCTGTTTTTT. Its translation: CSVEDRVGELFF.

This clonotype was counted many times. The genes are TRBV20-1 and TRBJ1-6; D is undetermined. The CDR3 has 14 residues. Germline values: CDR1 DFQATT, CDR2 SNEGSKA (reference sequence). V was cut by 3 bases and J by 6 bases, with 12 bases left in between. The CDR3: CSAREMRFNSPLHF. Here the CDR3 DNA reads TGCAGTGCTAGGGAGATGCGATTTAATTCACCCCTCCACTTT.